This TCR beta chain originates from a study of blood T cells in healthy people across ages. Study-level findings and limits: Expanded clonotype shifts may have been confounded, as the donors had an unknown CMV status. The study could not conclusively compare naive and antigen-experienced cells, given its unsorted PBMCs. Researchers judged that diversity estimates from one million T cells fell short of true values.

This clonotype was counted between two and nine times. Its antigen is still unknown. The use of a sample-barcoded 5' primer and a J-beta primer mix characterized a second PCR of roughly 7 to 12 cycles. Via MiXCR, TCRdb re-called the 5' RACE reads, giving one row per CDR3 protein. The top ten clones hold roughly 10% of a sample with 540,000 or so distinct CDR3 sequences, under 30% of them seen once. Trimming removed 5 bases from V and 2 bases from J, with 18 bases in between. CDR3 length: 16 amino acids. Germline assignment: CDR1 PRHDT and CDR2 FYEKMQ (reference sequence). These data were also reused for a study on T cells of mothers and their children.

The sequenced material came from blood. The chain employs TRBV13 and TRBJ2-5; D is perhaps TRBD1 or TRBD2 (5 bases each). The TCR sequence derives from a boy aged 5-17 years in good health. The CDR3 DNA follows: TGTGCCAGCAGCCCATCCGGGACGATGGGGCAAGAGACCCAGTACTTC. This codes for CASSPSGTMGQETQYF.